This T cell receptor (beta chain) was identified in a study of neurological immune-mediated disorders. This clonotype occurred many times. Time point described: longitudinal time-point 2. The V gene's germline CDR1 is SGHDN and CDR2 FVKESK. The CDR3 is 15 residues long. V gave up 6 bases and J gave up 8 bases, with 19 bases separating them. TCRdb recomputed calls from the 5' RACE reads with MiXCR, one row per CDR3 protein. The data show under 40,000 distinct CDR3 sequences, about 13% seen once. This sequence originates from a woman between 40 and 55 years old in good health. The sequenced sample was PBMCs. V gene TRBV14 combines with J gene TRBJ1-4; D possibly corresponds to TRBD1 (6 bases). CDR3 sequence reads: CASRPMAGDKEKLFF. As DNA, the CDR3 is TGTGCCAGCAGACCCATGGCAGGGGATAAAGAAAAACTGTTTTTT.